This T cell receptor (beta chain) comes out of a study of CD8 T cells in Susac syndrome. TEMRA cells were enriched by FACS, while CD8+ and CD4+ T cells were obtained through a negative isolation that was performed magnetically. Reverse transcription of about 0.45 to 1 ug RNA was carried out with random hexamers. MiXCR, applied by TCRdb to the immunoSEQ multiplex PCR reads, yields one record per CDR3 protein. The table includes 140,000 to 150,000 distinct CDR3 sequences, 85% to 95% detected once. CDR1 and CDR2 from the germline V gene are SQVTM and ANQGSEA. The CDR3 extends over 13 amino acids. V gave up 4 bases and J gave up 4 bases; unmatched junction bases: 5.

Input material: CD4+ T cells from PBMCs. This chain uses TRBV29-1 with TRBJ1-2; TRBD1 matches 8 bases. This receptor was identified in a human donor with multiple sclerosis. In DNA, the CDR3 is TGCAGCGTTGGACAGGGGAACGGCTATGGCTACACCTTC. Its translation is CSVGQGNGYGYTF.